This entry lists 22 T cell receptor beta chains sequenced from one sample in a study of cytotoxic CD8 clonotypes in ibrutinib-treated CLL. Using immunoSEQ multiplex PCR, the repertoire was profiled, and TCRdb retains in-frame clones only, with some absent. The table lists about 300,000 clones, approximately 76% of them singletons. The source was PBMCs, collected at disease progression, from a patient treated with ibrutinib. The receptors here all came from a human donor with chronic lymphocytic leukemia.

The chain couples TRBV9 to TRBJ2-7; D possibly corresponds to TRBD1 (5 bases). This CDR3 comprises 15 residues. Trimming cost V 0 bases and J 3 bases, with 13 bases left between them. Germline V gene data show CDR1 as SGDLS and CDR2 as YYNGEE. The chain's CDR3 is CASSVVPGMIYEQYF. The CDR3 DNA sequence: TGTGCCAGCAGCGTAGTTCCAGGGATGATCTACGAGCAGTACTTC.

This clone was seen a handful of times. V usage is TRBV5-6 and J usage is TRBJ2-7; D is ambiguous. The V gene lost 4 bases and the J gene lost 6 bases, with 14 bases spanning the gap. Germline-derived CDR1 and CDR2 are SGHDT and YYEEEE. CDR3 length equals 13 residues. CDR3 region: CASSPGSAFEQYF. The DNA of the CDR3 is TGTGCCAGCAGCCCCGGGTCAGCCTTCGAGCAGTACTTC.

This chain uses TRBV6-1 with TRBJ2-7; D is unclear. The CDR3 is 16 amino acids. Trimming removed 0 bases from V and 4 bases from J, with 16 bases in between. Germline CDR1 MNHNS, CDR2 SASEGT. This CDR3 is CASSEAFGQISYEQYF. CDR3 bases: TGTGCCAGCAGTGAAGCTTTTGGGCAGATATCTTACGAGCAGTACTTC.

The CDR3 loop reads CASSFRTGAPQETQYF. In DNA, the CDR3 is TGCGCCAGCAGCTTTCGGACAGGGGCCCCCCAAGAGACCCAGTACTTC. The rearrangement uses TRBV5-1 and TRBJ2-5; TRBD1 aligns across 9 bases. The CDR3 has 16 residues. CDR1 SGHRS and CDR2 YFSETQ come from the germline V gene. V lost 2 bases and J lost 1; bases outside the gene matches: 6.

This clone has a handful of counts. This chain joins TRBV5-4 and TRBJ2-7; D is possibly TRBD1 (5 bases). The germline CDR1 and CDR2 sequences are SGHNT and YYREEE (reference sequence). This CDR3 is built from 14 residues. Trimming took off 1 base at V and 4 bases at J, with 12 bases between the two ends. The CDR3 spells CASSLSPQVYEQYF. The CDR3 DNA reads as TGTGCCAGCAGCTTGAGTCCACAGGTTTACGAGCAGTACTTC.

This chain connects TRBV5-1 to TRBJ2-7, with D possibly being TRBD1 (5 bases). The CDR3 spans 16 residues. Trimming cost V 3 bases and J 0 bases, with 16 bases left between them. Germline CDR1 is SGHRS and CDR2 is YFSETQ. The CDR3 nucleotides read TGCGCCAGCAGCTACGAACTCACAGGTAGCTCCTACGAGCAGTACTTC. Amino acid sequence: CASSYELTGSSYEQYF.

This clone has just a few counts. The same CDR3 also results from other DNA sequences found in this sample. This sequence joins TRBV6-5 and TRBJ2-2; D call uncertain. The V gene's germline CDR1 is MNHEY and CDR2 SVGAGI. Deletions cut 4 bases from V and 2 bases from J, with 2 bases between. The CDR3 length is 12 residues. CDR3 in DNA: TGTGCCAGCAGTTCAAACACCGGGGAGCTGTTTTTT. Residues: CASSSNTGELFF.

The chain recombines TRBV9 with TRBJ1-1; possible D gene TRBD1, 5 bases. This CDR3 comprises 15 residues. Germline CDR1 and CDR2: SGDLS and YYNGEE. The ends were cut back, 0 bases at V and 4 bases at J, with 13 bases in the middle. CDR3 region: CASSVVQGASTEAFF. The CDR3 DNA is TGTGCCAGCAGCGTAGTTCAGGGAGCGAGCACTGAAGCTTTCTTT.

The chain is built from TRBV7-9 and TRBJ2-2; no reliable D call. CDR1 is SEHNR and CDR2 is FQNEAQ in the germline V gene (reference sequence). V was clipped by 0 bases and J by 6 bases, with 8 bases between them. The CDR3 is 14 amino acids. This CDR3 reads CASSLAALAGELFF. The CDR3 coding sequence is TGTGCCAGCAGCTTAGCGGCATTGGCCGGGGAGCTGTTTTTT.

In its sample, this clone was seen a few times. V gene TRBV5-1 combines with J gene TRBJ2-6; weak D call: TRBD2 (6 bases). The CDR3 totals 16 residues. Germline V lookup: CDR1 SGHRS, CDR2 YFSETQ. V was shortened by 0 bases and J by 1 base, with 8 bases between the two germline ends. The DNA for the CDR3 is TGCGCCAGCAGCTTGGGGCGGGGATCTGGGGCCAACGTCCTGACTTTC. This sequence encodes CASSLGRGSGANVLTF.

The V call is TRBV25-1, the J call TRBJ2-1; possible D gene TRBD2, 6 bases. Trimming took 2 bases from V and 16 from J, leaving 21 bases between them. Germline V lookup: CDR1 MGHDK, CDR2 SYGVNS. The length of the CDR3 is 14 residues. The CDR3 nucleotides read TGTGCCAGCAGTGAAATGGGCGGGATTGGAAGTATTTTCTTC. Translating gives CASSEMGGIGSIFF.

This clone appeared a single time. The CDR3 loop reads CASSSTGGNTGELFF. For the CDR3, the DNA is TGCGCCAGCAGCTCGACAGGGGGGAACACCGGGGAGCTGTTTTTT. This sequence joins TRBV5-1 and TRBJ2-2, with 9 bases fitting TRBD1. From germline, CDR1 is SGHRS and CDR2 YFSETQ. CDR3 length: 15 amino acids. With 3 bases clipped from V and 1 base from J, the junction kept 1 base outside the gene matches.

This clone was observed a handful of times. CDR3 sequence reads: CASSTLTGPIYGYTF. DNA of the CDR3: TGTGCCAGCAGTACTTTGACAGGGCCCATATATGGCTACACCTTC. V is TRBV28 and J is TRBJ1-2, with 7 bases that match TRBD1. The length of the CDR3 is 15 residues. Trimming cost V 5 bases and J 5 bases; bases outside gene matches: 11. Per germline, CDR1 MDHEN and CDR2 SYDVKM.

The rearrangement links TRBV7-2 to TRBJ1-2; D ambiguous. The V end lost 2 bases, the J end lost 8 bases, and 12 bases lay between the germline ends. Germline V gives CDR1 SGHTA, CDR2 FQGNSA. The CDR3 has 13 amino acids. The CDR3 sequence: CASSLSSASGYTF. The CDR3 coding sequence is TGTGCCAGCAGCTTATCGTCCGCGAGCGGCTACACCTTC.

This rearrangement joins TRBV14 to TRBJ2-6; TRBD1 agrees at 7 bases. V lost 4 bases, J lost 9 bases, and 18 bases stayed unmatched. Germline loops: CDR1 SGHDN, CDR2 FVKESK. The length of the CDR3 is 18 residues. CDR3 sequence: CASSRSIGQVGGVNVLTF. CDR3 bases: TGTGCCAGCAGCCGTAGTATAGGACAGGTTGGCGGAGTCAACGTCCTGACTTTC.

With respect to this clone: One junction end does not reproduce the germline sequence, and a read error may be involved. This CDR3 is CASSPSGGAFSLF. In nucleotides, the CDR3 is TGTGCCAGCAGCCCCTCAGGAGGGGCATTCTCGCTCTTC. The chain recombines TRBV9 with TRBJ2-1; TRBD2 is a possible D gene (6 bases). The CDR3 runs 13 residues. CDR1 is SGDLS and CDR2 is YYNGEE in the germline V gene.

The chain joins TRBV2 to TRBJ1-2; possible D gene TRBD1, 5 bases. The length of the CDR3 is 13 residues. V was shortened by 6 bases and J by 4 bases, with 12 bases between the two germline ends. The V gene's germline CDR1 is SNHLY and CDR2 FYNNEI. This CDR3 reads CASSYDGAYGYTF. The DNA for the CDR3 is TGTGCCAGCAGCTACGACGGGGCCTATGGCTACACCTTC.

This clone was counted a few times. This sequence joins TRBV5-1 and TRBJ1-6; 9 bases are a match to TRBD1. CDR3 length: 15 amino acids. Germline CDR1 reads SGHRS; CDR2 reads YFSETQ. V was clipped by 2 bases and J by 10 bases; unmatched bases: 7. CDR3 sequence (DNA): TGCGCCAGCAGCTTAGCCGGGGGACAGGGCTCACCCCTCCACTTT. It codes for CASSLAGGQGSPLHF.

The rearrangement joins TRBV6-1 to TRBJ2-4; 14 bases match TRBD2. Unmatched junction bases numbered 9, after V lost 5 bases and J lost 0 bases. Germline V gives CDR1 MNHNS, CDR2 SASEGT. The CDR3 extends over 19 amino acids. CDR3 sequence (DNA): TGTGCCAGCAGTAAAGGGACTAGCGGGGGCCACTTAGCCAAAAACATTCAGTACTTC. It is translated as CASSKGTSGGHLAKNIQYF.

The chain uses TRBV28 and TRBJ2-7; D might be TRBD2 (5 bases). Germline V gives CDR1 MDHEN, CDR2 SYDVKM. V was shortened by 3 bases and J by 6 bases, with 15 bases between the two germline ends. The CDR3 runs to 14 residues. The CDR3 loop reads CASSFRGRSGEQYF. Here the CDR3 DNA reads TGTGCCAGCAGTTTCCGAGGGCGCTCCGGCGAGCAGTACTTC. Looking up the rest from reference TRBV28 and TRBJ2-7 gives the full variable domain: DVKVTQSSRYLVKRTGEKVFLECVQDMDHENMFWYRQDPGLGLRLIYFSYDVKMKEKGDIPEGYSVSREKKERFSLILESASTNQTSMYLCASSFRGRSGEQYFGPGTRLTVT.

This clone was recorded only once. The CDR3 sequence: CASSVRTGETQYF. The CDR3 DNA follows: TGTGCCAGCAGTGTGCGGACAGGAGAGACCCAGTACTTC. This chain joins TRBV2 and TRBJ2-5; TRBD1 matches 7 bases. V lost 4 bases and J lost 4; bases outside the gene matches: 3. In germline, CDR1 is SNHLY, CDR2 FYNNEI. CDR3 length: 13 amino acids.

Concerning this clone itself: The conserved phenylalanine or tryptophan is not found at the CDR3 terminus, so this likely reflects a read error. The limits of the CDR3 on the DNA are not certain, so only TCRdb's listed CDR3 is given. J is TRBJ2-7 and V is TRBV6-5. Per germline, CDR1 MNHEY and CDR2 SVGAGI. Inclusive of both ends, the CDR3 amounts to 10 amino acids. The CDR3 region is CASPGSQVGI.